This paragraph covers one T cell receptor beta chain sequence. In the original workflow: Reference gene primer amplification gave estimated nucleated cell counts. Some clones are missing from TCRdb's copy, which holds only in-frame ones; the method was immunoSEQ multiplex PCR. The V and J calls and the clone size are those of that table, but D and trimming were determined from the DNA. The sample consists of about 220,000 clones, 88% of them appearing once. The data stem from a study of blood T cell repertoires in COVID-19. The germline V gene encodes CDR1 SGHTA and CDR2 FQGTGA. This CDR3 is built from 18 residues. J lost 5 bases, V lost 3 bases, and 6 bases had no gene match.

The sample taken for sequencing was PBMCs or T cells enriched from blood (not recorded which). The sequence was obtained from a woman in her forties or fifties with acute COVID-19. The rearrangement joins TRBV7-3 to TRBJ2-2; TRBD2 matches at 16 bases. CDR3 in amino acids: CASSLGTSGRAPTGELFF. The CDR3 DNA sequence: TGTGCCAGCAGCTTGGGGACTAGCGGGAGGGCCCCAACCGGGGAGCTGTTTTTT.